This TCR beta chain was captured by sequencing in a study of shared clonotypes between healthy human individuals. Method: immunoSEQ multiplex PCR; TCRdb's copy keeps in-frame clones and lacks some. The repertoire holds just over 2,000,000 clones, with roughly 95% as singletons. Positive CCR7 selection of CD45RO-negative cells yielded the naive CD8 cells, and terminally differentiated effector memory CD45RA+ cells were excluded. Trimming stripped 5 bases from V and 0 bases from J, with 16 bases between. This CDR3 contains 16 residues. Germline CDR1 and CDR2: SGHNT and YYREEE (reference sequence). The chain couples TRBV5-4 to TRBJ2-3; D unclear. This TCR came from a young man in good health. Sequencing was performed on naive CD8+ T cells sorted from blood. The CDR3 reads CASSPIAVSSTDTQYF. The DNA for the CDR3 is TGTGCCAGCAGTCCCATAGCCGTATCTAGCACAGATACGCAGTATTTT.